This T cell receptor (beta chain) was observed in a study of PD-1 blockade in classical Hodgkin lymphoma. In the study overall: Nivolumab 3 mg/kg was given intravenously every 2 weeks. Study observations and caveats: The diversity seen at baseline in complete responders resembled that of newly diagnosed patients. As was reported, newly diagnosed patients showed lower baseline TCR diversity than healthy donors did.

The CDR3 is made up of 13 amino acids. Looked up from germline, CDR1 is SGHAT and CDR2 is FQDESV (reference sequence). Trimming pared 4 bases from V and 12 bases from J, leaving 18 bases between. Sequenced by immunoSEQ multiplex PCR; TCRdb stores in-frame clones only, minus some. The sample includes roughly 25,000 clones, approximately 78% seen only once; the top ten take around 10%. A note on this clone: Its specificity is not known.

In every patient, relapse followed autologous stem cell transplantation, while exposure to brentuximab vedotin differed. The sample in question was peripheral blood mononuclear cells (PBMCs), obtained before the second cycle of nivolumab. The chain combines TRBV11-1 with TRBJ1-1; perhaps TRBD1 as D (5 bases). The clonotype originates from a human donor with classical Hodgkin lymphoma. The CDR3 loop reads CASSSREGTSPFF. The DNA of the CDR3 is TGTGCCAGCAGCTCTAGGGAGGGGACTTCCCCTTTCTTT.